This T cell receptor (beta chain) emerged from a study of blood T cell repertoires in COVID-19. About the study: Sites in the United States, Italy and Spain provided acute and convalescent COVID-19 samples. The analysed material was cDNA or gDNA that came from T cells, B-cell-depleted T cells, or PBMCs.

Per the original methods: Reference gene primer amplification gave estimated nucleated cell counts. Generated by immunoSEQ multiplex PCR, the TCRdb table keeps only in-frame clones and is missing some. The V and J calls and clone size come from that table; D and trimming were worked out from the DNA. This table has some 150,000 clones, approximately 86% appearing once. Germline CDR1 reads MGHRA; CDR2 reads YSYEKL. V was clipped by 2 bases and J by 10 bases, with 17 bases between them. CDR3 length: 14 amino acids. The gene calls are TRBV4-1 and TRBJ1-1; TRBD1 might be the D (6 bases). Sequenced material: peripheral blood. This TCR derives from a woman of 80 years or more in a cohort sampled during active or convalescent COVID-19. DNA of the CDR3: TGCGCCAGCAGCCAAATAGACAGCTCCAGGGGAGCTTTCTTT. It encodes CASSQIDSSRGAFF.